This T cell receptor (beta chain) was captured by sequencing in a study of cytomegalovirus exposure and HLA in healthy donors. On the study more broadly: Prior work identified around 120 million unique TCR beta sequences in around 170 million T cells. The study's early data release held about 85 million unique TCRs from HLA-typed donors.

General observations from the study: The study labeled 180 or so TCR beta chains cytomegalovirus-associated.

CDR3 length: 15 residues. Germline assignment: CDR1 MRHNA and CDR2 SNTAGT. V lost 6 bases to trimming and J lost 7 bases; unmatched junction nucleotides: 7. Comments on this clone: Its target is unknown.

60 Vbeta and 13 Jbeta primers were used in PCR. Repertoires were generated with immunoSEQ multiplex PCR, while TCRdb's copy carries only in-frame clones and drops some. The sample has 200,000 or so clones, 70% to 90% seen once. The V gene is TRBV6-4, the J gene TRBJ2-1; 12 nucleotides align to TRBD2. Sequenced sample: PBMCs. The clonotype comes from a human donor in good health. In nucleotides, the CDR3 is TGTGCCAGCAGCGCACTAGCGGGAGGCCGGAATGAGCAGTTCTTC. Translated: CASSALAGGRNEQFF.